These T cell receptor beta chains were read from a single sample in a study of cytomegalovirus exposure and HLA in healthy donors. Repertoires were generated with immunoSEQ multiplex PCR, while TCRdb's copy carries only in-frame clones and drops some. The top ten hold over 9.5% of the sample, which has some 65,000 clones, around 68% seen once. The sample taken for sequencing was PBMCs. The receptors stem from a woman aged 25 to 39 in good health and CMV-seronegative. CDR3s include the opening cysteine and the closing phenylalanine or tryptophan. The D gene is left open where the match is weak. Clone size is stated in some rows and not others, as once, few, many or a class when expanded.

j_call cdr3_length d_call v_call clone_size cdr3_aa cdr3_nt
TRBJ1-2 17 . TRBV11-2 . CASSPLRGAKFPDGYTF TGTGCCAGCAGCCCCCTCAGGGGCGCAAAATTTCCGGATGGCTACACCTTC
TRBJ2-2 18 TRBD1 TRBV7-3 . CASSLMARRQGAAGELFF TGTGCCAGCAGCTTAATGGCTAGGAGACAGGGGGCAGCCGGGGAGCTGTTTTTT
TRBJ2-2 18 TRBD2 TRBV5-6 . CASSLGFSGGAFTGELFF TGTGCCAGCAGCTTGGGGTTTTCCGGGGGGGCGTTCACCGGGGAGCTGTTTTTT
TRBJ1-5 13 . TRBV6-4 . CASRKGEDQPQHF TGTGCCAGCAGAAAAGGGGAGGATCAGCCCCAGCATTTT
TRBJ2-7 13 . TRBV2 . CASSVEELEEQYF TGTGCCAGCAGTGTGGAGGAATTAGAGGAGCAGTACTTC
TRBJ2-1 15 . TRBV9 . CASSDNRDRYNEQFF TGTGCCAGCAGTGATAATCGCGACAGGTACAATGAGCAGTTCTTC
TRBJ2-7 13 TRBD1 TRBV6-5 . CACRDRTSYEQYF TGTGCTTGCCGGGACAGAACCTCCTACGAGCAGTACTTC
TRBJ1-1 14 . TRBV19 . CASSIRQTTGEAFF TGTGCCAGTAGTATAAGGCAGACTACTGGGGAAGCTTTCTTT
TRBJ1-1 15 TRBD1 TRBV19 . CASRKQGAANTEAFF TGTGCCAGTAGAAAACAGGGGGCCGCGAACACTGAAGCTTTCTTT
TRBJ2-3 19 . TRBV21-1 . CASSKIGARTSRGTDTQYF TGTGCCAGCAGCAAAATAGGGGCGAGGACTAGTCGCGGTACAGATACGCAGTATTTT
TRBJ2-5 16 TRBD2 TRBV5-1 once CASSLTSGGVVGTQYF TGCGCCAGCAGCCTGACTAGCGGGGGCGTGGTGGGGACCCAGTACTTC
TRBJ1-2 14 TRBD1 TRBV30 . CAWSGNRGFNGYTF TGTGCCTGGAGCGGAAACAGGGGGTTCAATGGCTACACCTTC
TRBJ1-5 15 . TRBV4-2 few CASSQVAAGVQPQHF TGTGCCAGCAGCCAAGTGGCGGCAGGGGTACAGCCCCAGCATTTT
TRBJ2-3 13 . TRBV27 . CASSGVLADTQYF TGTGCCAGCAGTGGAGTACTAGCAGATACGCAGTATTTT
TRBJ2-7 13 TRBD1 TRBV10-3 few CAISLQGAYEQYF TGTGCCATCAGTCTACAGGGGGCGTACGAGCAGTACTTC
TRBJ1-3 12 . TRBV2 . CASTIAGNTIYF TGTGCCAGCACAATAGCCGGAAACACCATATATTTT
TRBJ2-1 14 TRBD2 TRBV6-4 . CASSEGTSGNEQFF TGTGCCAGCAGTGAAGGGACTAGCGGCAATGAGCAGTTCTTC
TRBJ2-2 19 TRBD2 TRBV7-2 . CASSPRLAATFANTGELFF TGTGCCAGCAGCCCACGACTAGCGGCGACGTTCGCGAACACCGGGGAGCTGTTTTTT
TRBJ2-5 15 . TRBV9 . CASSVEGRGQETQYF TGTGCCAGCAGCGTAGAGGGCAGGGGTCAAGAGACCCAGTACTTC
TRBJ1-5 16 TRBD1 TRBV7-2 . CASSAGPPTGSQPQHF TGTGCCAGCAGCGCAGGGCCGCCGACAGGGAGTCAGCCCCAGCATTTT
TRBJ2-7 18 TRBD2 TRBV5-1 . CASSYLTVRLAGGYEQYF TGCGCCAGCAGCTACCTGACCGTTCGACTAGCGGGGGGCTACGAGCAGTACTTC
TRBJ1-6 14 TRBD1 TRBV10-3 once CATTGLAGRSPLHF TGTGCCACGACAGGGCTGGCCGGTCGTTCACCCCTCCACTTT
TRBJ1-1 13 . TRBV4-3 . CASSHSRNTEAFF TGCGCCAGCAGCCACTCGCGGAACACTGAAGCTTTCTTT
TRBJ2-7 14 TRBD1 TRBV5-1 . CASSRGQENYEQYF TGCGCCAGCAGCCGAGGACAGGAAAACTACGAGCAGTACTTC
TRBJ1-1 14 TRBD1 TRBV4-3 few CASSQDSRGTEAFF TGCGCCAGCAGCCAAGATAGCAGGGGGACTGAAGCTTTCTTT
TRBJ1-1 14 . TRBV27 . CASSLTGMNTEAFF TGTGCCAGCAGCCTAACAGGAATGAACACTGAAGCTTTCTTT
TRBJ1-2 13 TRBD1 TRBV30 . CAWWGTGDYGYTF TGTGCCTGGTGGGGGACAGGGGACTATGGCTACACCTTC
TRBJ2-7 11 . TRBV14 few CASSSTYEQYF TGTGCCAGCAGCTCAACCTACGAGCAGTACTTC
TRBJ2-2 13 TRBD1 TRBV29-1 . CSGQGLNTGELFF TGCAGCGGACAGGGCTTAAACACCGGGGAGCTGTTTTTT
TRBJ2-7 19 . TRBV5-6 . CASSLFSGRLAAGPGEQYF TGTGCCAGCAGCTTGTTCTCGGGCCGTTTAGCTGCGGGTCCGGGCGAGCAGTACTTC
TRBJ1-5 14 . TRBV6-1 few CASSDRQEYQPQHF TGTGCCAGCAGTGATCGACAGGAGTATCAGCCCCAGCATTTT